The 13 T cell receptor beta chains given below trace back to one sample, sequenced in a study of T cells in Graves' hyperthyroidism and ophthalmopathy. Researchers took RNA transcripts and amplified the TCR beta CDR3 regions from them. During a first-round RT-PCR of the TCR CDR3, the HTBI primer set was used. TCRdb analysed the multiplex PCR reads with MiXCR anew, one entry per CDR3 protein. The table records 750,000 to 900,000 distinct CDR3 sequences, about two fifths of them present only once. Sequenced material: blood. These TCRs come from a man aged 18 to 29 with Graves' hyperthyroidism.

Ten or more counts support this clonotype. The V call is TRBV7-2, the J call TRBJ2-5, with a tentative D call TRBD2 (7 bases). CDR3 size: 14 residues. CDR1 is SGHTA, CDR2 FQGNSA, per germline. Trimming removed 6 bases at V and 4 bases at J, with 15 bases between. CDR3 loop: CASRGGRAIETQYF. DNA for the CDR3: TGTGCCAGCAGAGGGGGGAGGGCCATAGAGACCCAGTACTTC. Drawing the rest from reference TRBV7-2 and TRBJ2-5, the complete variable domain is GAGVSQSPSNKVTEKGKDVELRCDPISGHTALYWYRQSLGQGLEFLIYFQGNSAPDKSGLPSDRFSAERTGGSVSTLTIQRTQQEDSAVYLCASRGGRAIETQYFGPGTRLLVL.

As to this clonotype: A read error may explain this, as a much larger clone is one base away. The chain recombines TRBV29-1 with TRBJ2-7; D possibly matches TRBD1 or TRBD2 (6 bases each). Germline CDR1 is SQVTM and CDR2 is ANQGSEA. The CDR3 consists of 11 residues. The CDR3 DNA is TGCAGCGCCGAGGGGGGTGGGCAATCGCACTTC. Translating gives CSAEGGGQSHF.

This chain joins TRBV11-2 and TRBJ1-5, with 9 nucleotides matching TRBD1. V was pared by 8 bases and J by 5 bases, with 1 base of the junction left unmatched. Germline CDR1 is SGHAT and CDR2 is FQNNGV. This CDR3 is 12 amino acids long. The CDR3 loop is CASWDRDQPQHF. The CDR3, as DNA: TGTGCCAGCTGGGACAGGGATCAGCCCCAGCATTTT.

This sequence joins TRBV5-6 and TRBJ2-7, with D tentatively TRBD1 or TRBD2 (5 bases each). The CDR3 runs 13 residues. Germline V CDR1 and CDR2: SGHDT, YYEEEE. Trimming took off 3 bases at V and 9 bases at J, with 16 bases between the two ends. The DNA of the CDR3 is TGTGCCAGCAGCTCCGGGTCCTGGGACGTGCAGTACTTC. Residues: CASSSGSWDVQYF.

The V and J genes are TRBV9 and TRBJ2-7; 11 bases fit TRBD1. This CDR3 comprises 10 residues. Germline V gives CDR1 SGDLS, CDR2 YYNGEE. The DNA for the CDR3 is TGTACCGGGACAGGGGGCGAGCAGTACTTC. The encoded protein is CTGTGGEQYF.

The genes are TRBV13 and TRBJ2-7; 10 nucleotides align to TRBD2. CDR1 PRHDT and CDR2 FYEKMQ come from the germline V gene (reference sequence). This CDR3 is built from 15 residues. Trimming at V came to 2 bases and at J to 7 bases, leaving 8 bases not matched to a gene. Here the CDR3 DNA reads TGTGCCAGCAGCTTACGAGCGGGAGGGCCCGAGGAGCAGTACTTC. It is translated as CASSLRAGGPEEQYF.

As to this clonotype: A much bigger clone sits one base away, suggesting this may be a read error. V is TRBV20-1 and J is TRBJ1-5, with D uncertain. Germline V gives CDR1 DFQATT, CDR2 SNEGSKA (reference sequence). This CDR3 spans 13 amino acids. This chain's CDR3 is CSARVSGPGPRHF. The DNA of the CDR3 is TGCAGTGCTAGAGTCTCGGGCCCCGGGCCCCGGCATTTT.

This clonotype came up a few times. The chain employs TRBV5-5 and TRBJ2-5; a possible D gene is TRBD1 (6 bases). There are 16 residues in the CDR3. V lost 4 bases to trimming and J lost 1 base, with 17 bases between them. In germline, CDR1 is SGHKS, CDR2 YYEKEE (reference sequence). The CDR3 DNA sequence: TGTGCCAGCAGCACCCTTCGGACAGCGCTCCAAGAGACCCAGTACTTC. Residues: CASSTLRTALQETQYF.

The CDR3 is CASSLVDRHPYEQYF. The CDR3 coding sequence is TGTGCCAGCAGCTTAGTGGACAGGCATCCCTACGAGCAGTACTTC. The gene calls are TRBV7-9 and TRBJ2-7, with 7 nucleotides matching TRBD1. CDR1 is SEHNR and CDR2 is FQNEAQ in the germline V gene (reference sequence). The CDR3 totals 15 residues. V shed 1 base and J 2 bases; nucleotides not matched to a gene: 5.

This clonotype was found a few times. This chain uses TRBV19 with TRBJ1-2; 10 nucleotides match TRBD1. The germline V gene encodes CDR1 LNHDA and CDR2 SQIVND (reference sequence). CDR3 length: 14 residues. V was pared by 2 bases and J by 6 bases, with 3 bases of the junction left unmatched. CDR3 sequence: CASSISTGGHGYTF. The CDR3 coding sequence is TGTGCCAGTAGTATATCGACAGGGGGCCATGGCTACACCTTC.

Here the CDR3 reads CASSYGRDAGELFF. CDR3 nucleotides: TGTGCCAGCAGCTACGGTCGGGACGCCGGGGAGCTGTTTTTT. The gene calls are TRBV7-6 and TRBJ2-2, with D perhaps TRBD1 or TRBD2 (5 bases each). Germline-derived CDR1 and CDR2 are SGHVS and FNYEAQ. This CDR3 is built from 14 residues. V dropped 4 bases and J dropped 6 bases, with 12 bases sitting between them.

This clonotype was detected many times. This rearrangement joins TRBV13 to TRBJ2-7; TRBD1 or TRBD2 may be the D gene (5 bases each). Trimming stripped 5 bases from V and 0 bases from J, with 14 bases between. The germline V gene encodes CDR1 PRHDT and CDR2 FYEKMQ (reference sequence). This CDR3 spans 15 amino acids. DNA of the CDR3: TGTGCCAGCAGCCCTCCGGGACGGAGCTCCTACGAGCAGTACTTC. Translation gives CASSPPGRSSYEQYF.

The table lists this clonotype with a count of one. CDR3 residues: CASSLAPGGPYGYF. The CDR3 region has the DNA TGTGCCAGCAGCTTAGCCCCCGGGGGACCCTACGGGTACTTC. The rearrangement joins TRBV7-2 to TRBJ2-7, with D tentatively TRBD2 (6 bases). Germline assignment: CDR1 SGHTA and CDR2 FQGNSA. The CDR3 totals 14 residues. Trimming removed 0 bases from V and 12 bases from J, with 18 bases in between.